These 20 T cell receptor beta chains originate from one sample sequenced in a study of T and B cells in COVID-19 patients. Blood genomic DNA input for TRB amplification was about 250-550 ng. BIOMED2 TRB-A/B primer pools were used in multiplex TRB PCR. Each CDR3 protein gets one entry after TCRdb re-called the multiplex PCR reads with MiXCR. The top ten clones hold over 7% of a sample with approximately 13,000 distinct CDR3 sequences, around 26% of them seen once. The sample consisted of blood. All receptors derive from a human donor who had recovered from COVID-19.

V is TRBV5-1 and J is TRBJ1-2; maybe TRBD1 (6 bases). CDR3 length: 15 residues. V was cut by 4 bases and J by 3 bases, with 16 bases left in between. Germline CDR1 and CDR2: SGHRS and YFSETQ. CDR3 nucleotides: TGCGCCAGCAGCCGAAACAGGGTGGATGACTATGGCTACACCTTC. Translated: CASSRNRVDDYGYTF.

The V and J genes are TRBV5-6 and TRBJ1-2, with D possibly TRBD1 on 5 matching bases. V lost 3 bases and J lost 11, with 14 bases in between. CDR3 length: 12 amino acids. Germline-derived CDR1 and CDR2 are SGHDT and YYEEEE. The DNA of the CDR3 is TGTGCCAGCAGCTCTGGGACGGACCTTTACACCTTC. Translation gives CASSSGTDLYTF.

This clonotype was counted ten times or more. The chain recombines TRBV27 with TRBJ1-4, with D uncertain. This CDR3 is 14 amino acids long. Trimming left V 4 bases short and J 7 bases short, with 13 bases between. CDR1 and CDR2 (germline): MNHEY, SMNVEV (reference sequence). The chain's CDR3 is CASSSPLRGEKLFF. The CDR3 DNA follows: TGTGCCAGCAGTTCCCCCCTACGAGGTGAAAAACTGTTTTTT. Looking up the rest from reference TRBV27 and TRBJ1-4 gives the full variable domain: EAQVTQNPRYLITVTGKKLTVTCSQNMNHEYMSWYRQDPGLGLRQIYYSMNVEVTDKGDVPEGYKVSRKEKRNFPLILESPSPNQTSLYFCASSSPLRGEKLFFGSGTQLSVL.

A few counts support this clonotype. The chain has TRBV19 and TRBJ2-2, with D perhaps TRBD2 (6 bases). The germline gives CDR1 LNHDA, CDR2 SQIVND (reference sequence). V lost 6 bases and J lost 2, with 16 bases in between. The CDR3 runs 16 residues. This CDR3 is CASSSAGGVNTGELFF. CDR3 coding DNA: TGTGCCAGTAGCTCAGCGGGTGGGGTTAACACCGGGGAGCTGTTTTTT.

In this sample, this clonotype turned up once. The gene calls are TRBV7-6 and TRBJ1-2; D unclear. The CDR3 runs 15 residues. The germline CDR1 and CDR2 sequences are SGHVS and FNYEAQ. Trimming removed 5 bases at V and 3 bases at J, with 16 bases between. DNA of the CDR3: TGTGCCAGCAGCCCGACCGGAGGGAAAGACTATGGCTACACCTTC. This sequence encodes CASSPTGGKDYGYTF.

The chain combines TRBV6-2 or TRBV6-3 with TRBJ2-1, with TRBD2 identical over 8 bases. This CDR3 comprises 14 residues. The trim removed 6 bases at V and 6 bases at J, leaving 7 bases unmatched. Germline loops: CDR1 MNHEY, CDR2 SVGEGT. The CDR3 DNA reads as TGTGCCAGCAGAACGGCGGGAGGTCTCAATGAGCAGTTCTTC. Its translation: CASRTAGGLNEQFF.

This clonotype was counted ten times or more. The gene calls are TRBV27 and TRBJ2-7; a weak D match, TRBD2 (5 bases). This CDR3 is 15 amino acids long. The germline V gene has CDR1 MNHEY and CDR2 SMNVEV (reference sequence). V was clipped by 5 bases and J by 3 bases, with 17 bases between them. Here the CDR3 reads CASSPLAGDSYEQYF. As DNA, the CDR3 is TGTGCCAGCAGTCCCCTGGCCGGGGATAGCTACGAGCAGTACTTC.

The chain combines TRBV5-1 with TRBJ1-4; 10 bases line up with TRBD1. CDR1 is SGHRS, CDR2 YFSETQ, per germline. Trimming took 4 bases from V and 8 from J; bases not matched to a gene: 5. The CDR3 is 14 amino acids. CDR3: CASSTGTGAEKLFF. The CDR3 DNA reads TGCGCCAGCAGCACGGGGACAGGGGCAGAAAAACTGTTTTTT. Full variable domain (rest looked up from reference TRBV5-1 and TRBJ1-4): KAGVTQTPRYLIKTRGQQVTLSCSPISGHRSVSWYQQTPGQGLQFLFEYFSETQRNKGNFPGRFSGRQFSNSRSEMNVSTLELGDSALYLCASSTGTGAEKLFFGSGTQLSVL.

Details on this clonotype: Given a much more abundant clone one base away, this may be a read error. The chain is built from TRBV29-1 and TRBJ1-1, with 8 bases that match TRBD1. CDR1 is SQVTM, CDR2 ANQGSEA, per germline. V lost 0 bases and J lost 0; bases outside the gene matches: 12. The CDR3 totals 18 residues. Written as DNA, the CDR3 is TGCAGCGTTGAAGACCTAAGACAGGGGCTGGAAATGAACACTGAAGCTTTCTTT. Protein product: CSVEDLRQGLEMNTEAFF.

V usage is TRBV7-2 and J usage is TRBJ2-3, with 15 bases matching TRBD2. This CDR3 is 16 amino acids long. The trim removed 6 bases at V and 7 bases at J, leaving 8 bases unmatched. The germline CDR1 and CDR2 sequences are SGHTA and FQGNSA. The CDR3 DNA reads TGTGCCAGCAGACGGACTAGCGGGGGGGCGTTAAATACGCAGTATTTT. The encoded protein is CASRRTSGGALNTQYF.

This clonotype was seen a few times. The chain is built from TRBV19 and TRBJ1-3; TRBD1 matches at 7 bases. CDR1 and CDR2 from the germline V gene are LNHDA and SQIVND (reference sequence). The CDR3 sequence is 16 residues long. V was pared by 3 bases and J by 2 bases, with 7 bases of the junction left unmatched. The CDR3 DNA is TGTGCCAGTAGTATTTCCCCAGGGACAGCTGGAAACACCATATATTTT. This translates into CASSISPGTAGNTIYF.

This chain connects TRBV13 to TRBJ1-6; no definite D call. The V end lost 0 bases, the J end lost 6 bases, and 3 bases lay between the germline ends. Germline V gives CDR1 PRHDT, CDR2 FYEKMQ (reference sequence). CDR3 length: 13 amino acids. CDR3 DNA sequence: TGTGCCAGCAGCTTAGGTCCTAATTCACCCCTCCACTTT. Translated: CASSLGPNSPLHF.

The table lists this clonotype with a few counts. This CDR3 reads CASSLPGQGREKLFF. CDR3 nucleotides: TGTGCCAGCAGTTTACCGGGACAGGGGCGAGAAAAACTGTTTTTT. V is TRBV12-3 or TRBV12-4 and J is TRBJ1-4; TRBD1 matches at 10 bases. V dropped 2 bases and J dropped 8; count of bases not matched to a gene: 5. The length of the CDR3 is 15 residues.

About this clonotype itself: With a much larger clone just one base away, this may be a read error. The genes are TRBV30 and TRBJ2-5; weak D call: TRBD1 (5 bases). This CDR3 comprises 15 residues. Germline CDR1 GTSNPN, CDR2 SVGIG (reference sequence). The DNA of the CDR3 is TGTGCCTGGAGTGTACAGGTGGGTCTCCAAGGGACCCAGTACTTC. This gives the protein CAWSVQVGLQGTQYF.

V and J are TRBV20-1 and TRBJ2-1; D remains unclear. The CDR3 is 12 residues long. V was pared by 6 bases and J by 6 bases, with 12 bases between. From germline, CDR1 is DFQATT and CDR2 SNEGSKA (reference sequence). This chain's CDR3 is CSAEATTNEQFF. As DNA, the CDR3 is TGCAGTGCAGAAGCAACAACCAATGAGCAGTTCTTC.

This clonotype appeared a single time. The chain links TRBV20-1 to TRBJ2-7; D gene unclear. CDR1 DFQATT and CDR2 SNEGSKA come from the germline V gene (reference sequence). V lost 4 bases to trimming and J lost 3 bases, with 7 bases between them. The CDR3 is 11 amino acids. The CDR3 is CSAKEGYEQYF. As DNA, the CDR3 is TGCAGTGCTAAGGAAGGCTACGAGCAGTACTTC.

The table lists this clonotype with a few counts. The genes are TRBV7-9 and TRBJ2-1, with D maybe TRBD2 (6 bases). There are 12 residues in the CDR3. Trimming pared 6 bases from V and 15 bases from J, leaving 18 bases between. The germline gives CDR1 SEHNR, CDR2 FQNEAQ (reference sequence). The CDR3 region has the DNA TGTGCCAGCAGACCGACCCACACGGGACTGTTCTTC. Translated, it gives CASRPTHTGLFF. The full variable domain, its missing parts supplied by reference TRBV7-9 and TRBJ2-1, is DTGVSQNPRHKITKRGQNVTFRCDPISEHNRLYWYRQTLGQGPEFLTYFQNEAQLEKSRLLSDRFSAERPKGSFSTLEIQRTEQGDSAMYLCASRPTHTGLFFGPGTRLTVL.

This clonotype was seen more than once but under ten times. CDR3 region: CASSLGTEQYF. The CDR3 bases are TGTGCCAGCAGCTTAGGAACCGAGCAGTACTTC. The chain combines TRBV7-6 with TRBJ2-7, with unresolved D. Germline CDR1 and CDR2: SGHVS and FNYEAQ. Trimming pared 1 base from V and 6 bases from J, leaving 4 bases between. The CDR3 has 11 amino acids. Full variable domain (missing parts from reference TRBV7-6 and TRBJ2-7): GAGVSQSPRYKVTKRGQDVALRCDPISGHVSLYWYRQALGQGPEFLTYFNYEAQQDKSGLPNDRFSAERPEGSISTLTIQRTEQRDSAMYRCASSLGTEQYFGPGTRLTVT.

By sample fraction, this clonotype is medium-sized (0.01 to 0.1%). The chain links TRBV6-5 to TRBJ2-7; the match to TRBD2 covers 10 bases. V lost 0 bases to trimming and J lost 6 bases; unmatched junction nucleotides: 8. The germline gives CDR1 MNHEY, CDR2 SVGAGI. This CDR3 contains 16 residues. CDR3 bases: TGTGCCAGCAGTTACTCCGGACCACTAGCGGGAAGCGAGCAGTACTTC. It translates to CASSYSGPLAGSEQYF.

The chain joins TRBV20-1 to TRBJ2-7, with 7 bases that match TRBD1. The germline CDR1 and CDR2 sequences are DFQATT and SNEGSKA (reference sequence). The CDR3 runs to 17 residues. The ends lost 0 bases at V and 5 bases at J; junction bases unmatched: 16. The CDR3 DNA reads as TGCAGTGCTAGAGATCGGTTCCCGCAGGGGGACCCTGACGAGCAGTACTTC. It yields the protein CSARDRFPQGDPDEQYF.